This TCR beta chain appears in the sequencing data of a study of T-cell reconstitution after alpha-beta-depleted transplantation in children. The library targeted TCRbeta and was prepared with unique molecular identifiers. From the PCR reads, TCRdb called clonotypes with MiXCR, one entry per CDR3 protein. Among 500,000 to 600,000 distinct CDR3 sequences, about 31% were seen once, and the ten largest hold 2% to 3%. Trimming pared 1 base from V and 8 bases from J, leaving 14 bases between. Germline V CDR1 and CDR2: SGHTA, FQGNSA. The CDR3 covers 14 residues. This sequence joins TRBV7-2 and TRBJ1-2; perhaps TRBD1 as D (6 bases). The receptor was derived from a human donor who donated a stem cell graft to a child with aplastic anemia. The sequenced sample was PBMCs from the stem cell graft donor, obtained from the stem cell graft. CDR3 sequence reads: CASSLVRDKQGYTF. CDR3 in DNA: TGTGCCAGCAGCTTAGTCCGGGACAAGCAAGGCTACACCTTC.